Listed below are T cell receptor beta chains from one sample, sequenced in a study of shared clonotypes between healthy human individuals. This table comes from immunoSEQ multiplex PCR, and its TCRdb copy is limited to in-frame clones, with some not included. The data hold some 2,400,000 clones, with nearly 97% observed a single time. Sequencing was performed on naive CD4+ T cells sorted from blood. These receptors came from a man between 18 and 29 years old in good health. CDR3s include the opening cysteine and the closing phenylalanine or tryptophan. D genes are given only for firm matches. Rows give clone size only sometimes, using once, few, many, or a class for an expanded clone.

TRBV11-2,-,TRBD2,TRBJ2-3,TGTGCCAGCAGCTTAGTGGTGGGGGGGAACACAGATACGCAGTATTTT,CASSLVVGGNTDTQYF
TRBV15,-,-,TRBJ1-1,TGTGCCACCAGTTTGGAGGGGGTAAGCACTGAAGCTTTCTTT,CATSLEGVSTEAFF
TRBV7-2,once,-,TRBJ2-2,TGTGCCAGCAGCTTGGGGGGGCCCACCGGGGAGCTGTTTTTT,CASSLGGPTGELFF
TRBV7-8,-,-,TRBJ2-7,TGTGCCAGCAGCTTAGAATTCCCAGGGTCGTTCCACGAGCAGTACTTC,CASSLEFPGSFHEQYF
TRBV6-1,-,TRBD1,TRBJ2-5,TGTGCCATCACCAGGGGACAGGGAAGTGAGACCCAGTACTTC,CAITRGQGSETQYF
TRBV30,once,-,TRBJ1-2,TGTGCCTGGAGTGACGGGACTTTTTATGGCTACACCTTC,CAWSDGTFYGYTF
TRBV18,-,-,TRBJ2-7,TGTGCCAGCTCACCCGGGGCAGGGGAAGGCTACGAGCAGTACTTC,CASSPGAGEGYEQYF
TRBV15,-,-,TRBJ1-2,TGTGCCACCAGCAGAGGAGACATCTATGGCTACACCTTC,CATSRGDIYGYTF
TRBV10-2,-,TRBD2,TRBJ2-2,TGCGCCAGCACGCTAGCGGCCCTGGGGACCGGGGAGCTGTTTTTT,CASTLAALGTGELFF
TRBV5-1,-,-,TRBJ1-1,TGCGCCAGCAGCCCCCCGGGGGCGTTAACTGAAGCTTTCTTT,CASSPPGALTEAFF
TRBV28,-,-,TRBJ2-2,TGTGCCAGCAGTTTTGTTTACGGGGTGGAGGCCGGGGAGCTGTTTTTT,CASSFVYGVEAGELFF
TRBV10-3,-,-,TRBJ1-1,TGTGCCATCAGTGAGTCCAGCAGGAACACTGAAGCTTTCTTT,CAISESSRNTEAFF
TRBV2,-,-,TRBJ2-2,TGTGCCAGCAGGGAGTCAGCGAACACCGGGGAGCTGTTTTTT,CASRESANTGELFF
TRBV7-9,-,-,TRBJ1-1,TGTGCCAGCAGCTCTCCGGCAAACACTGAAGCTTTCTTT,CASSSPANTEAFF
TRBV7-3,-,-,TRBJ2-3,TGTGCCAGCAGCTCCCCACAGGGAATGGGCACAGATACGCAGTATTTT,CASSSPQGMGTDTQYF
TRBV7-9,once,TRBD2,TRBJ2-7,TGTGCCAGCAGCTTAAGCGGGGTTGGCGAGCAGTACTTC,CASSLSGVGEQYF
TRBV7-8,-,TRBD2,TRBJ2-7,TGTGCCAGCAGCGCCCGACTAGCGGGAGGGCGTCTTGACAACGAGCAGTACTTC,CASSARLAGGRLDNEQYF
TRBV5-1,-,-,TRBJ2-5,TGCGCCAGCAGCTTGGGTGCAGGGGAAGGGACCCAGTACTTC,CASSLGAGEGTQYF
TRBV2,-,-,TRBJ2-3,TGTGCGTCCAGGGTTAGGGACACAGATACGCAGTATTTT,CASRVRDTDTQYF
TRBV2,-,-,TRBJ2-1,TGTGCCAGCAGTGAGGTGACGACCTACAATGAGCAGTTCTTC,CASSEVTTYNEQFF
TRBV5-1,-,-,TRBJ2-1,TGCGCCAGCAGCGTCGATAAACAGGGAGGCGGGAATGAGCAGTTCTTC,CASSVDKQGGGNEQFF
TRBV27,-,-,TRBJ1-1,TGTGCCAGCCGGTTCGCCCTAGGCCGTGAAGCTTTCTTT,CASRFALGREAFF
TRBV9,-,-,TRBJ1-6,TGTGCCAGCAGGCCGGACCTGAGCTCCTATAATTCACCCCTCCACTTT,CASRPDLSSYNSPLHF
TRBV29-1,-,TRBD1,TRBJ1-1,TGCAGCGTTAGGGACAGGGATTCTGAAGCTTTCTTT,CSVRDRDSEAFF
TRBV11-2,-,-,TRBJ1-6,TGTGCCAGCAGCTTAGTAGACGCGGCTTCACCCCTCCACTTT,CASSLVDAASPLHF
TRBV14,-,-,TRBJ2-5,TGTGCCAGCAGCCGAGGGGAAGTGGAGACCCAGTACTTC,CASSRGEVETQYF
TRBV4-1,-,TRBD1,TRBJ1-4,TGCGCCAGCGAGGGACAGGCAAATGAAAAACTGTTTTTT,CASEGQANEKLFF
TRBV30,-,-,TRBJ1-2,TGTGCCTGGGAACAAGGGAACTATGGCTACACCTTC,CAWEQGNYGYTF
TRBV7-9,once,TRBD1,TRBJ2-7,TGTGCCAGCAGCTTCGCAGTAGGACAGGGGGTGCTCAAGCAGTACTTC,CASSFAVGQGVLKQYF
TRBV7-7,-,TRBD1,TRBJ2-5,TGTGCTAGCAGCCCAGATCGGGACAGCCTCCAAGAGACCCAGTACTTC,CASSPDRDSLQETQYF
TRBV6-5,-,-,TRBJ2-3,TGTGCCAGCAATCCGGAGCACACAGATACGCAGTATTTT,CASNPEHTDTQYF
TRBV7-6,-,TRBD2,TRBJ2-3,TGTGCCAGCAGCTTACCGACTAGCATGGCAGATACGCAGTATTTT,CASSLPTSMADTQYF
TRBV18,-,TRBD1,TRBJ1-4,TGTGCCAGCTCACCACTTTCCGGGACAGGGAGTGAAAAACTGTTTTTT,CASSPLSGTGSEKLFF
TRBV14,-,-,TRBJ1-1,TGTGCCAGCAGCCGTGGCGGACGGGGGGATGCTTTCTTT,CASSRGGRGDAFF
TRBV4-3,-,-,TRBJ2-2,TGCGCCAGCAGCCAAGACCCGCCCCCTAACACCGGGGAGCTGTTTTTT,CASSQDPPPNTGELFF
TRBV5-1,-,-,TRBJ1-1,TGCGCCAGCAGCTCCGGGGGCAGGTCTAACACTGAAGCTTTCTTT,CASSSGGRSNTEAFF
TRBV28,-,-,TRBJ2-3,TGTGCCAGCAGTTTATTTCAGGTTTTGGATACGCAGTATTTT,CASSLFQVLDTQYF
TRBV6-1,-,-,TRBJ2-4,TGTGCCAGCAGTGGGGGGACCGGGCCTGCGGACATTCAGTACTTC,CASSGGTGPADIQYF
TRBV2,-,TRBD1,TRBJ1-1,TGTGCCAGCAGTGAAGGGACAGGGAGCACTGAAGCTTTCTTT,CASSEGTGSTEAFF
TRBV2,-,-,TRBJ2-5,TGTGCCAGCAGTACAGGGCTTGGGGAGACCCAGTACTTC,CASSTGLGETQYF
TRBV2,once,-,TRBJ1-2,TGTGCCAGCAGTGTCGCAGGCGAAGGCTCCGGCTACACCTTC,CASSVAGEGSGYTF
TRBV5-4,-,TRBD2,TRBJ2-3,TGTGCCAGCAGCTCAGGACTAGCGGGAGTCAGAGATACGCAGTATTTT,CASSSGLAGVRDTQYF
TRBV25-1,-,TRBD1,TRBJ1-1,TGTGCCAGCAGTGTCAGGGGGCTAGGAAACACTGAAGCTTTCTTT,CASSVRGLGNTEAFF
TRBV27,-,-,TRBJ2-4,TGTGCCAGCAGGGATTGGGATGGGGGGCTAGCCAAAAACATTCAGTACTTC,CASRDWDGGLAKNIQYF
TRBV4-3,-,TRBD1,TRBJ1-2,TGCGCCAGCAGCCAAGCCCGGGACAGAACCTACTATGGCTACACCTTC,CASSQARDRTYYGYTF
TRBV11-2,-,-,TRBJ1-6,TGTGCCAGCAGCTTAATTACAGTAGCGTTATCACCCCTCCACTTT,CASSLITVALSPLHF
TRBV30,-,-,TRBJ2-3,TGTGCCTGGAGTCTTACTCCAGATACGCAGTATTTT,CAWSLTPDTQYF
TRBV7-2,-,TRBD1,TRBJ1-2,TGTGCCAGCAGCCCTGGACAGGCTTCCTTTAACTATGGCTACACCTTC,CASSPGQASFNYGYTF
TRBV11-2,-,-,TRBJ1-2,TGTGCCAGCAGCTTAATAGGCGGGGGGGGCTATGGCTACACCTTC,CASSLIGGGGYGYTF
TRBV28,-,-,TRBJ2-4,TGTGCCAGCAGTTTATTGGCGGGTAAGGGAGCCAAAAACATTCAGTACTTC,CASSLLAGKGAKNIQYF
TRBV18,-,TRBD1,TRBJ2-5,TGTGCATCAGGACAGGGGGCATCAGAGACCCAGTACTTC,CASGQGASETQYF
TRBV18,-,-,TRBJ2-6,TGTGCCAGCTCACAGAAACTCAGGGGCGAAACATCTGGGGCCAACGTCCTGACTTTC,CASSQKLRGETSGANVLTF
TRBV28,-,-,TRBJ1-1,TGTGCCAGCAGTTACCTGGGGGCAGGGGATGAAACTGAAGCTTTCTTT,CASSYLGAGDETEAFF
TRBV6-5,-,TRBD2,TRBJ2-3,TGTGCCAGCAGTTACGGGGCGGGAGGCGGGGATACGCAGTATTTT,CASSYGAGGGDTQYF
TRBV25-1,once,-,TRBJ2-7,TGTGCCAGCAGTGATGGGGGACGCTTATACGAGCAGTACTTC,CASSDGGRLYEQYF
TRBV5-4,-,-,TRBJ2-3,TGTGCCAGCAGCCCCACAGGAGTCGATACGCAGTATTTT,CASSPTGVDTQYF
TRBV5-1,-,TRBD1,TRBJ1-1,TGCGCCAGCAGCTCATCAGGGGGTGGGACTGAAGCTTTCTTT,CASSSSGGGTEAFF
TRBV5-1,-,-,TRBJ2-3,TGCGCCAGCCGAAGTACAGACTACACAGATACGCAGTATTTT,CASRSTDYTDTQYF